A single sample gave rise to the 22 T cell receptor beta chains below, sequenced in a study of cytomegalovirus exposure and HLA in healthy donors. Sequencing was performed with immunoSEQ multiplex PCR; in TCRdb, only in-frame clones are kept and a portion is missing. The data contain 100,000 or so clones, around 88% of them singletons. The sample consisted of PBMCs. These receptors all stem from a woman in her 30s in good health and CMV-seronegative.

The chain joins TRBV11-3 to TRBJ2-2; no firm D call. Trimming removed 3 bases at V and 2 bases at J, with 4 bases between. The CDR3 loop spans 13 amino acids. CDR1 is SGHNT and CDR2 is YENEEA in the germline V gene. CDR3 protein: CASSFRNTGELFF. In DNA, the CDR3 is TGTGCCAGCAGCTTTAGAAACACCGGGGAGCTGTTTTTT.

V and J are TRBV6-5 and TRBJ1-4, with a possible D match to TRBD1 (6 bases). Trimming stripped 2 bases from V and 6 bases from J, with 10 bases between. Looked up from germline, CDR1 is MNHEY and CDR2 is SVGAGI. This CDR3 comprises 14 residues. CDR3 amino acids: CASSYGQTYEKLFF. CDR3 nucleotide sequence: TGTGCCAGCAGTTACGGACAGACTTATGAAAAACTGTTTTTT.

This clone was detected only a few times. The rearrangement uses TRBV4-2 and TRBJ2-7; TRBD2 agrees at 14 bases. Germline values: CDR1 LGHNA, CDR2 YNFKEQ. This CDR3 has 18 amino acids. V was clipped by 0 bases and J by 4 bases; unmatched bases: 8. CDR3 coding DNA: TGTGCCAGCAGCCAAGATTTGGGACTAGCGGGAGTTTGGTACGAGCAGTACTTC. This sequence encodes CASSQDLGLAGVWYEQYF.

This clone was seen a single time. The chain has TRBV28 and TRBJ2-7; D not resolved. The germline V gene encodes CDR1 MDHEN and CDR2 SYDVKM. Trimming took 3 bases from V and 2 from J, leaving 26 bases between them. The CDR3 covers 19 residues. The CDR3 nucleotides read TGTGCCAGCAGTTTTTTGTTTCGAAGGAGTCCTGCAACCGCCTACGAGCAGTACTTC. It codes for CASSFLFRRSPATAYEQYF.

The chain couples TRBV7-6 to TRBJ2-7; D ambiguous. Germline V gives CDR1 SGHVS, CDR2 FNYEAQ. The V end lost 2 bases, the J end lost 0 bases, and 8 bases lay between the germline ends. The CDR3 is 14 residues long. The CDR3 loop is CASSLSRSSYEQYF. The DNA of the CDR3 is TGTGCCAGCAGCTTATCCCGGAGCTCCTACGAGCAGTACTTC.

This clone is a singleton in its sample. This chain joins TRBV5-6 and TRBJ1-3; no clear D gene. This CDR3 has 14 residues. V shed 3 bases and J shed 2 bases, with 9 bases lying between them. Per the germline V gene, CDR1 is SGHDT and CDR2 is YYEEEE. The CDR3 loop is CASSSGEAGNTIYF. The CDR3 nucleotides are TGTGCCAGCAGCTCCGGGGAGGCTGGAAACACCATATATTTT.

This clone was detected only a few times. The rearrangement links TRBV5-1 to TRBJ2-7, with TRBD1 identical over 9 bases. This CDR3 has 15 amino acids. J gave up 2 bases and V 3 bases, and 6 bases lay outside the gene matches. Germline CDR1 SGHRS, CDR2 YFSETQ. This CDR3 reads CASSSQGASAYEQYF. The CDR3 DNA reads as TGCGCCAGCAGCTCACAGGGGGCGTCGGCCTACGAGCAGTACTTC.

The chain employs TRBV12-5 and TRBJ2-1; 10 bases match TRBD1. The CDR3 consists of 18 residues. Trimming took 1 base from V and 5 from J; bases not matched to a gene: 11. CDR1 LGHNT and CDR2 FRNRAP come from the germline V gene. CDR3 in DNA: TGTGCTAGTGGTTTGGGATTCTGGACAGGGGGAGGGAACAATGAGCAGTTCTTC. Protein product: CASGLGFWTGGGNNEQFF.

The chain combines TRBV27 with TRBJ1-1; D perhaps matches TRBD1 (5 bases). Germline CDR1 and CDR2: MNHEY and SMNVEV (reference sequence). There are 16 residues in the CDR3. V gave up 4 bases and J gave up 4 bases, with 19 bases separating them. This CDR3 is CASSSLLRGVGTEAFF. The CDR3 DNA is TGTGCCAGCAGTTCACTCCTCCGGGGGGTGGGCACTGAAGCTTTCTTT.

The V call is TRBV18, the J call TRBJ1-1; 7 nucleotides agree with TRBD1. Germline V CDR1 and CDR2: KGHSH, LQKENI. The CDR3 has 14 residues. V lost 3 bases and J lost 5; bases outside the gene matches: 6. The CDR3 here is CASSPQGVITEAFF. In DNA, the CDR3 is TGTGCCAGCTCACCGCAGGGGGTTATAACTGAAGCTTTCTTT.

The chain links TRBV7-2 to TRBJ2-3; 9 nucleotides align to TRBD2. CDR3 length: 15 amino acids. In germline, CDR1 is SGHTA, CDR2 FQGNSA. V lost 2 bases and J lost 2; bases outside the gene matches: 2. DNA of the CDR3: TGTGCCAGCAGCTTACAGCGGGGGGTCACAGATACGCAGTATTTT. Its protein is CASSLQRGVTDTQYF.

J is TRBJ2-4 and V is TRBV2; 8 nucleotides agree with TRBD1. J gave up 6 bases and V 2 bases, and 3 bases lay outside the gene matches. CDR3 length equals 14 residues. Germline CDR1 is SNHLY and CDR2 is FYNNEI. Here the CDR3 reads CASSERQGANIQYF. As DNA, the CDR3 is TGTGCCAGCAGTGAAAGGCAGGGGGCAAACATTCAGTACTTC.

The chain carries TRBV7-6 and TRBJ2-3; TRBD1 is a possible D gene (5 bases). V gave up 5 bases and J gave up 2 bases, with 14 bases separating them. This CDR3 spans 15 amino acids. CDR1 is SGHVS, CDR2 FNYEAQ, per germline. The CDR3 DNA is TGTGCCAGCAGCGTAAGGGGCCTCCACACAGATACGCAGTATTTT. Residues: CASSVRGLHTDTQYF.

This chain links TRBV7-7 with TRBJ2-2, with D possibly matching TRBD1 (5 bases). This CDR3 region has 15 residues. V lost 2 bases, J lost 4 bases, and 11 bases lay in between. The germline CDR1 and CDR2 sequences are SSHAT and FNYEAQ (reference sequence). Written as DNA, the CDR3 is TGTGCCAGCAGCTTATCTTCAGGGCTCACCGGGGAGCTGTTTTTT. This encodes CASSLSSGLTGELFF.

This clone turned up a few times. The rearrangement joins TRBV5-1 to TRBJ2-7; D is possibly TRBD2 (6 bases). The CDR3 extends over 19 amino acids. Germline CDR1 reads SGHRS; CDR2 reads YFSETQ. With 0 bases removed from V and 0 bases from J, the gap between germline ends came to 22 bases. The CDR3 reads CASSLGDWLGRPSSYEQYF. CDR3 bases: TGCGCCAGCAGCTTGGGGGACTGGCTAGGTCGGCCGAGCTCCTACGAGCAGTACTTC.

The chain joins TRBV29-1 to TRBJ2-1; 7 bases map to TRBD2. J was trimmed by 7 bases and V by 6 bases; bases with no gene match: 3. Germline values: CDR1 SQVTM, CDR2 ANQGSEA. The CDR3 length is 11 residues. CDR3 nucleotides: TGCAGCGTGCGGGGGAGGAATGAGCAGTTCTTC. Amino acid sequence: CSVRGRNEQFF.

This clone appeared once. CDR3 in amino acids: CASRTDNTGELFF. The DNA of the CDR3 is TGTGCCAGCCGGACAGACAACACCGGGGAGCTGTTTTTT. The chain combines TRBV28 with TRBJ2-2; maybe TRBD1 (6 bases). Trimming took 8 bases from V and 2 from J, leaving 9 bases between them. The CDR3 sequence is 13 residues long. Per the germline V gene, CDR1 is MDHEN and CDR2 is SYDVKM.

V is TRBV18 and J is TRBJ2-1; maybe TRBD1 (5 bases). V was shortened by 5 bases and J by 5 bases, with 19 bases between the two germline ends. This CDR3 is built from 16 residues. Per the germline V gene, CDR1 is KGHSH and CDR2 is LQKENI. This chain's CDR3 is CASSTRQSGRDNEQFF. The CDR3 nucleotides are TGTGCCAGCTCAACTCGACAGTCCGGCCGAGACAATGAGCAGTTCTTC.

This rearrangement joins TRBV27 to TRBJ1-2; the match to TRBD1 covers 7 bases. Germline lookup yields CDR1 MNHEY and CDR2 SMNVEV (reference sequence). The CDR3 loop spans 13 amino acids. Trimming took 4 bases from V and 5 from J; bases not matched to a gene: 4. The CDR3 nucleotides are TGTGCCAGCAGTTCAACAGGGGTATATGGCTACACCTTC. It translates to CASSSTGVYGYTF.

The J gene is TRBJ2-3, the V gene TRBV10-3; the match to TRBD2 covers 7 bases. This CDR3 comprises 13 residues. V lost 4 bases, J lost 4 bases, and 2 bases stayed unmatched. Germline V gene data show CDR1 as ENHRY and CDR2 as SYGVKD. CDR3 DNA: TGTGCCATCAGTGCCGGACTAGCAGATACGCAGTATTTT. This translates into CAISAGLADTQYF.

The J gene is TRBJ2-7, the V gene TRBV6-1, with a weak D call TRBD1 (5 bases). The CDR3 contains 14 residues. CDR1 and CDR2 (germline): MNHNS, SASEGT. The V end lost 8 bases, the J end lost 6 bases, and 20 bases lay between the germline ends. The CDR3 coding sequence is TGTGCCAGCCCAGGCGGTATCAGGGCGGCCGAGCAGTACTTC. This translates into CASPGGIRAAEQYF.

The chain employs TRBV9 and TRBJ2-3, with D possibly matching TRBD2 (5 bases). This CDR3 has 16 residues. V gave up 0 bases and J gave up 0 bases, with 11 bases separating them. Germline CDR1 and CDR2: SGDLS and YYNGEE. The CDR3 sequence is CASSVAGSASTDTQYF. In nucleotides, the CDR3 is TGTGCCAGCAGCGTAGCGGGTAGCGCAAGCACAGATACGCAGTATTTT. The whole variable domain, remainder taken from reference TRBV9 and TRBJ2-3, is DSGVTQTPKHLITATGQRVTLRCSPRSGDLSVYWYQQSLDQGLQFLIQYYNGEERAKGNILERFSAQQFPDLHSELNLSSLELGDSALYFCASSVAGSASTDTQYFGPGTRLTVL.